The sample holds one count of the clone carrying this TCR beta chain. This table comes from immunoSEQ multiplex PCR, and its TCRdb copy is limited to in-frame clones, with some not included. Here the sample spans 90,000 to 100,000 clones, 86% being singletons. The data derive from a study of blood T cell repertoires in COVID-19. V shed 4 bases and J 3 bases; nucleotides not matched to a gene: 2. The CDR3 contains 13 residues. Germline V gives CDR1 SGHTA, CDR2 FQGNSA. This clonotype originated in a man in his forties or fifties with acute or convalescent COVID-19. Sequencing was done on a sample of peripheral blood. V and J are TRBV7-2 and TRBJ2-7, with TRBD2 matching 8 bases. The CDR3 sequence is CASSWGLVYEQYF. As DNA, the CDR3 is TGTGCCAGCAGCTGGGGACTAGTCTACGAGCAGTACTTC.